The source of this T cell receptor (beta chain) is a study of siplizumab effects on memory and regulatory T cells. Study-wide results and limits: Siplizumab significantly decreased alloreactive sequences from unstimulated CD4+ memory cells. Siplizumab conditions gave an average of around 64% Treg-derived mappable alloreactive CD4+ clones, versus less than 35% for controls.

Unstimulated naive, memory, effector memory and TEMRA subsets from a few donor pairs have been sequenced, the authors report. Regarding this clone: Its matching antigen is unknown.

The repertoire was sequenced with immunoSEQ multiplex PCR; TCRdb's copy has only in-frame clones and lacks some. In the table there are tens of thousands of clones, roughly 85% of which are singletons. Germline assignment: CDR1 SGHRS and CDR2 YFSETQ. V trimming: 0 bases; J trimming: 3 bases; junction bases outside the gene matches: 2. The CDR3 runs to 16 residues. The clonotype was recovered from a human donor in good health. Sequencing was done on a sample of memory CD4+ T cells sorted from blood. V gene TRBV5-1 combines with J gene TRBJ2-1; TRBD2 matches at 11 bases. As DNA, the CDR3 is TGCGCCAGCAGCTTGGGTACTAGCGGGAGCTACAATGAGCAGTTCTTC. Its translation is CASSLGTSGSYNEQFF.